This section outlines one T cell receptor (beta chain) sequence together with its context. This clonotype came up many times. The antigen it recognizes is unknown. Base qualities were left out, and no much larger clone turns up one base away. CDR1 is given as LGHNA and CDR2 as YSLEER, both from the germline V gene. V is reduced by 4 bases and J by 5 bases, leaving a spacing of 21 bases between them. From the cysteine through the phenylalanine, the CDR3 covers 17 amino acids. The retained sequence is limited to the CDR3, 51 bases, with the frame set at the first base. The library was made by 5' RACE. The reads were generated on an Illumina HiSeq 2500. A second about 7 to 11 cycle PCR used a sample-barcoded 5' primer and a J-beta primer mix. A template-switch 5' adaptor carrying 12 random nucleotides introduced a unique molecular identifier onto each TCR beta cDNA molecule. Each sample yielded at least 3 million CDR3-containing paired-end reads. All of the RNA was converted into first-strand cDNA using the Mint cDNA synthesis kit, with a TRBC-specific oligonucleotide serving as the primer. All cDNA was treated with uracil-DNA glycosylase and then went through a first 18-cycle PCR with the universal primers M1SS and BC2_uni_R. The authors processed their data as follows. For normalization, 1 million high-quality reads were randomly selected from each sample, with every read carrying a distinct molecular identifier. Reads with shared molecular identifiers were discarded instead of being binned into consensus sequences. MiTCR, set to a Q25 quality threshold and the strictest error-elimination algorithm, was used for CDR3 identification, clonotype clustering and error correction. A nonparametric unseen species model using Euler transformation provided a lower-bound estimate of total TCR beta diversity. TCRdb redid the processing of the public reads, applying fastp at Q25 and MiXCR, and retained in-frame beta chains. Each entry is one CDR3 protein sequence, shown with its most common DNA and genes. These V and J calls rely on TCRdb rather than the paper's analysis. The sample data list fewer than 900,000 distinct CDR3 sequences, and roughly 34% of these were observed just once. Clones ranked in the top ten supply approximately 12% of the sample.

The record originates from a study of blood T cells in healthy people across ages (dated by TCRdb to 2013 to 2016). General notes on the study: In model experiments, roughly one uniquely barcoded TCR beta cDNA molecule per two T cells was captured by template switching. Donors of different ages were randomly distributed across sequencing lanes to avoid experimental bias. Age-related changes in TCR beta repertoire diversity were measured in the study by deep sequencing normalized with unique cDNA molecular identifiers. The study analyzed two additional independent replicas of 1 million unique cDNA reads from the same blood draw for two donors, one aged 18 to 30 and one aged 80 or older. The donors were divided into four age groups: young (average around 17 years), middle-aged (around 41), aged (under 70) and long-lived (roughly 88). Overall study outcomes, separate from this receptor: Compared with the aged group, the long-lived group had more naive CD4+ T cells, fewer expanded clones and increased TCR diversity, suggesting age selection. The CMV infection status of donors was not known, potentially confounding age-related changes in expanded clonotypes. Estimates of total diversity based on one million sequenced T cells were considered lower bounds and underestimates. Observed TCR beta diversity per million T cells fell roughly linearly with age, and a significant reduction was already apparent by age around 40. The percentage of naive T cells measured by flow cytometry correlated strongly with observed TCR beta diversity. Bulk unsorted PBMC profiling prevented conclusive comparison of naive and antigen-experienced compartments.

The roughly 39 donors, aged roughly 6 to 95 years, were systemically healthy Caucasian individuals from Russia. Each donor gave ten milliliters of peripheral blood, collected into EDTA-treated Vacutainer tubes. Ficoll-Paque density-gradient centrifugation was used to isolate PBMCs, with at least 6.5 million obtained per sample. Trizol reagent was used to extract total RNA from PBMCs, with at least 5 micrograms per sample. Naive CD45RAhigh/CD27high T cell percentages were measured by flow cytometry on a PBMC aliquot from every donor. The chain uses TRBV4-3 and TRBJ2-1, with the D gene possibly TRBD1 or TRBD2, each one fitting 5 bases. This TCR came from a man aged 18 to 30 in good health. The specimen was blood. The CDR3 protein: CASSRATTGTRNNEQFF. The nucleotide sequence reads as follows: TGCGCCAGCAGCCGGGCGACCACCGGGACCAGAAACAATGAGCAGTTCTTC.